The 12 T cell receptor beta chains below come from one sample, sequenced in a study of vaccination and CD4 T cells after COVID-19. What these receptors recognize is not known. Treatment defined: roughly 10-day PBMC culture with coronavirus spike peptide pools or control peptides (ViraFEST assay). Cultured CD4+ T cell DNA was sequenced using the Oncomine TCR Beta short-read assay. From the PCR reads, TCRdb called clonotypes with MiXCR, one entry per CDR3 protein. The sample includes about 18,000 distinct CDR3 sequences, around 44% of them seen just once. This material consisted of CD4+ T cells from blood, cultured in vitro, taken after SARS-CoV-2 vaccination. These receptors originate from a human donor who had recovered from COVID-19.

V is TRBV27 and J is TRBJ1-6; 7 bases fit TRBD1. The CDR3 has 18 residues. The ends lost 5 bases at V and 8 bases at J; junction bases unmatched: 18. Germline loops: CDR1 MNHEY, CDR2 SMNVEV (reference sequence). The CDR3 spells CASSHLTGNLPIHSPLHF. The CDR3 DNA sequence: TGTGCCAGCAGTCACCTGACAGGGAATCTTCCAATTCATTCACCCCTCCACTTT.

The J gene is TRBJ2-2, the V gene TRBV20-1; 10 positions match TRBD2. The CDR3 runs 16 residues. Trimming cost V 5 bases and J 3 bases; bases outside gene matches: 9. Germline V lookup: CDR1 DFQATT, CDR2 SNEGSKA (reference sequence). CDR3 sequence reads: CSARSSGRGYTGELFF. The CDR3 nucleotides read TGCAGTGCTCGCTCAAGCGGGAGGGGGTACACCGGGGAGCTGTTTTTT.

The V gene is TRBV11-3, the J gene TRBJ2-2; D gene unclear. The CDR3 has 14 residues. V was clipped by 4 bases and J by 7 bases, with 13 bases between them. CDR1 SGHNT and CDR2 YENEEA come from the germline V gene. The CDR3 DNA reads as TGTGCCAGCAGCTCACGACTTACCCTCGGGGAGCTGTTTTTT. Translation gives CASSSRLTLGELFF.

The V and J genes are TRBV28 and TRBJ1-1, with D unresolved. This CDR3 region has 14 residues. V lost 7 bases, J lost 0 bases, and 12 bases lay in between. The germline V gene has CDR1 MDHEN and CDR2 SYDVKM. The CDR3 DNA follows: TGTGCCAGCAAACCCCCAGCTATGAACACTGAAGCTTTCTTT. Its protein product is CASKPPAMNTEAFF.

This clonotype was detected a few times. This chain links TRBV20-1 with TRBJ2-1; tentatively, D is TRBD2 (5 bases). Trimming stripped 6 bases from V and 6 bases from J, with 15 bases between. Germline V gene lookup returns CDR1 DFQATT and CDR2 SNEGSKA (reference sequence). The CDR3 totals 13 residues. The CDR3 bases are TGCAGTGCCGCGGGCCTCCACGGCAATGAGCAGTTCTTC. It yields the protein CSAAGLHGNEQFF.

This clonotype has more than one count but fewer than ten. The gene calls are TRBV2 and TRBJ1-6; TRBD1 might be the D (6 bases). Per the germline V gene, CDR1 is SNHLY and CDR2 is FYNNEI. This CDR3 comprises 14 residues. Trimming took off 3 bases at V and 7 bases at J, with 10 bases between the two ends. This CDR3 reads CASSDWQGNSPLHF. DNA of the CDR3: TGTGCCAGCAGTGATTGGCAGGGGAATTCACCCCTCCACTTT.

This chain joins TRBV5-5 and TRBJ1-1, with D hard to call. Trimming removed 4 bases at V and 1 base at J, with 14 bases between. Germline CDR1 and CDR2: SGHKS and YYEKEE (reference sequence). The CDR3 contains 15 residues. The CDR3 region has the DNA TGTGCCAGCAGCCAAGTTACGGGCCCGAACACTGAAGCTTTCTTT. Translation: CASSQVTGPNTEAFF.

The V gene is TRBV28, the J gene TRBJ2-3; D possibly corresponds to TRBD2 (6 bases). Looked up from germline, CDR1 is MDHEN and CDR2 is SYDVKM. The CDR3 contains 12 residues. V was pared by 8 bases and J by 6 bases, with 12 bases between. In nucleotides, the CDR3 is TGTGCCAGCTCTGGGAGCGGGGATACGCAGTATTTT. Its translation: CASSGSGDTQYF.

The V call is TRBV19, the J call TRBJ2-1, with a weak D call TRBD1 (5 bases). This CDR3 comprises 13 residues. With 3 bases removed from V and 5 bases from J, the gap between germline ends came to 8 bases. From germline, CDR1 is LNHDA and CDR2 SQIVND (reference sequence). The CDR3 reads CASSIGQNNEQFF. The CDR3, as DNA: TGTGCCAGTAGTATCGGACAAAACAATGAGCAGTTCTTC. Based on the CDR3 plus reference TRBV19 and TRBJ2-1, the full variable domain is DGGITQSPKYLFRKEGQNVTLSCEQNLNHDAMYWYRQDPGQGLRLIYYSQIVNDFQKGDIAEGYSVSREKKESFPLTVTSAQKNPTAFYLCASSIGQNNEQFFGPGTRLTVL.

This chain joins TRBV20-1 and TRBJ2-3; 7 bases line up with TRBD1. The trim removed 6 bases at V and 5 bases at J, leaving 5 bases unmatched. CDR3 size: 12 residues. The germline gives CDR1 DFQATT, CDR2 SNEGSKA (reference sequence). The CDR3 sequence is CSAHRGVDTQYF. CDR3 in DNA: TGCAGTGCCCACAGGGGCGTAGATACGCAGTATTTT.

This clonotype was counted only a few times. J is TRBJ2-2 and V is TRBV27, with TRBD2 matching over 7 bases. The CDR3 totals 15 residues. Germline CDR1 reads MNHEY; CDR2 reads SMNVEV (reference sequence). The junction had 8 bases not matched to a gene; V was cut back by 10 bases and J by 0 bases. This CDR3 is CATRRLASNTGELFF. The CDR3 region has the DNA TGTGCCACCCGCAGACTAGCTTCGAACACCGGGGAGCTGTTTTTT.

The V gene is TRBV6-1, the J gene TRBJ2-5, with TRBD2 matching over 11 bases. This CDR3 spans 15 amino acids. The J segment lost 5 bases and the V segment lost 3 bases, leaving 5 bases of the junction unmatched. Per the germline V gene, CDR1 is MNHNS and CDR2 is SASEGT. In DNA, the CDR3 is TGTGCCAGCAGTGATAGCGGGGGGGCGGGCGAGACCCAGTACTTC. Protein sequence: CASSDSGGAGETQYF.